What follows are 4 T cell receptor beta chains derived from one specimen sequenced in a study of blood T cell repertoires in COVID-19. The repertoire was sequenced with immunoSEQ multiplex PCR; TCRdb's copy has only in-frame clones and lacks some. The repertoire holds about 370,000 clones, with roughly 90% as singletons. The sample was peripheral blood. These receptors were taken from a woman aged 25 to 39 with COVID-19, enrolled during active disease.

Only a few counts were recorded for this clone. This chain uses TRBV5-4 with TRBJ1-1; TRBD1 aligns across 7 bases. This CDR3 is 12 amino acids long. The V gene end was trimmed by 6 bases and the J gene end by 3 bases; junction bases not matched to a gene: 2. Germline CDR1 SGHNT, CDR2 YYREEE (reference sequence). CDR3 sequence (DNA): TGTGCCAGCACTGACAGGGACACTGAAGCTTTCTTT. The encoded protein is CASTDRDTEAFF.

V is TRBV5-1 and J is TRBJ2-1, with TRBD2 identical over 9 bases. Germline CDR1 reads SGHRS; CDR2 reads YFSETQ. This CDR3 is 16 amino acids long. After removal of 2 bases from V and 5 bases from J, the junction contained 8 bases not matched to a gene. The CDR3 nucleotides read TGCGCCAGCAGCTTTTCCGGGACTAGCCCAAACAATGAGCAGTTCTTC. Its translation: CASSFSGTSPNNEQFF.

The chain joins TRBV4-3 to TRBJ2-3; 9 bases match TRBD1. The CDR3 runs to 15 residues. The germline CDR1 and CDR2 sequences are LGHNA and YSLEER. Trimming at V came to 0 bases and at J to 6 bases, leaving 4 bases not matched to a gene. In DNA, the CDR3 is TGCGCCAGCAGCCAAGATGGACAGGGGTACGATACGCAGTATTTT. Translation: CASSQDGQGYDTQYF.

This clone appeared once. The chain couples TRBV9 to TRBJ1-1; 9 bases are a match to TRBD1. Germline-derived CDR1 and CDR2 are SGDLS and YYNGEE. There are 14 residues in the CDR3. With V trimmed by 3 bases and J by 5 bases, 5 bases remained unmatched. CDR3 protein: CASSDNRGLTEAFF. DNA of the CDR3: TGTGCCAGCAGCGATAACAGGGGGCTTACTGAAGCTTTCTTT.